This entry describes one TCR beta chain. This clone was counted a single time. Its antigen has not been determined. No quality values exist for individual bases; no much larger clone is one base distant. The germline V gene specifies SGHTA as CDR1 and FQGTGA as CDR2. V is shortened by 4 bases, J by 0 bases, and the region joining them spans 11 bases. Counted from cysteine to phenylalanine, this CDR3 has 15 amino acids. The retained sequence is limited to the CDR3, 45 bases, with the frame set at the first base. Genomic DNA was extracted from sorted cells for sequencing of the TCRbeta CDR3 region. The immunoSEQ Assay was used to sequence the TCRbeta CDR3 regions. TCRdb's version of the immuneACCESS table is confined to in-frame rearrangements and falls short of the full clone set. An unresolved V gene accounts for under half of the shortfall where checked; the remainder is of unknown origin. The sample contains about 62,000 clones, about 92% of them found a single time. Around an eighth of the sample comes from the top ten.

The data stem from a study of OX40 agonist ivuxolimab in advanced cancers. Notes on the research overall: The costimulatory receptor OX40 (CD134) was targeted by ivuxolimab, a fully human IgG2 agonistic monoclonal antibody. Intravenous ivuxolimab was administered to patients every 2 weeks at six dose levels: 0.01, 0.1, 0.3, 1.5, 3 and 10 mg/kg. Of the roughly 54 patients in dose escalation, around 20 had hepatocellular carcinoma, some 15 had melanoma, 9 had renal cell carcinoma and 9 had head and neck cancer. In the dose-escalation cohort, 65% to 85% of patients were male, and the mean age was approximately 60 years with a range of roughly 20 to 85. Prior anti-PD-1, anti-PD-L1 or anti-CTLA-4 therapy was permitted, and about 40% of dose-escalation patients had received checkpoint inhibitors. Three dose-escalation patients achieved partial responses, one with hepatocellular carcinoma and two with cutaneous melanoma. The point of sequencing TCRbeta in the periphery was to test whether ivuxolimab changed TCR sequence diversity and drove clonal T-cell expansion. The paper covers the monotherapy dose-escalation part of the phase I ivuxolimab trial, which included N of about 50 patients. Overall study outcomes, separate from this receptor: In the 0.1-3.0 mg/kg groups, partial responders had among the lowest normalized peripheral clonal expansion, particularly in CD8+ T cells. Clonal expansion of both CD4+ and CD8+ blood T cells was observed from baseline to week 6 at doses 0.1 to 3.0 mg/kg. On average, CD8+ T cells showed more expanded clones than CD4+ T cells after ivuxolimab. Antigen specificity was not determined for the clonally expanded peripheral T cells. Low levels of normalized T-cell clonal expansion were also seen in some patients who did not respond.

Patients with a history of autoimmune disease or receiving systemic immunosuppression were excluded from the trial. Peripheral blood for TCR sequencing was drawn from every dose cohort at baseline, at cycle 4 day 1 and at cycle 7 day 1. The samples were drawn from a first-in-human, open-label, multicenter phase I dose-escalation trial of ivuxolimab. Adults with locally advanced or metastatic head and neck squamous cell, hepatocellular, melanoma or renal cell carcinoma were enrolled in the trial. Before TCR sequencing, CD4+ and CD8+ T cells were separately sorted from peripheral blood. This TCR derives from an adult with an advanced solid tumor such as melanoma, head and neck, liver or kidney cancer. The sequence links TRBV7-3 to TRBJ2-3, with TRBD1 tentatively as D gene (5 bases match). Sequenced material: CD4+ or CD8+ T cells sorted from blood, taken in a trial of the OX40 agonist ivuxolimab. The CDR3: CASSSTDLSTDTQYF. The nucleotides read TGTGCCAGCAGCTCGACAGACCTCAGCACAGATACGCAGTATTTT.